The sequence of this T cell receptor (beta chain) was determined in a study of T cell responses to AZD1222 COVID-19 vaccine. Germline V gene sequence: CDR1 MNHEY, CDR2 SMNVEV (reference sequence). V lost 7 bases, J lost 10 bases, and 11 bases lay in between. The CDR3 extends over 11 amino acids. The repertoire was sequenced with immunoSEQ multiplex PCR; TCRdb's copy has only in-frame clones and lacks some. The table has about 140,000 clones, around 88% seen once. This clonotype was obtained from an adult in good health. The specimen comprised peripheral blood, sampled on day 0 of AZD1222 vaccination. The chain links TRBV27 to TRBJ2-4; D perhaps matches TRBD1 (6 bases). The CDR3 DNA reads TGTGCCAGCATGGCAGGGGATATTCAGTACTTC. It translates to CASMAGDIQYF.